The 26 T cell receptor beta chains presented below share a single source sample, sequenced in a study of blood T cell repertoires in COVID-19. Measured with immunoSEQ multiplex PCR; TCRdb has only the in-frame clones, and not every one. This sample has approximately 170,000 clones, with 80% to 90% found just once. The specimen was peripheral blood. Receptors were obtained from a man aged 40-55 years who had recovered from COVID-19.

The rearrangement uses TRBV7-2 and TRBJ1-2; 7 bases agree with TRBD1. The trim removed 5 bases at V and 0 bases at J, leaving 12 bases unmatched. The CDR3 loop spans 17 amino acids. Looked up from germline, CDR1 is SGHTA and CDR2 is FQGNSA. CDR3 loop: CASSLLPGQRSNYGYTF. In DNA form, the CDR3 reads TGTGCCAGCAGCCTACTTCCGGGACAGCGTTCTAACTATGGCTACACCTTC.

This clone appeared once. This rearrangement joins TRBV11-2 to TRBJ2-1; 7 bases match TRBD2. Losses at the gene ends were 5 bases for V and 9 bases for J; bases not matched to a gene: 7. This CDR3 spans 13 amino acids. Germline V gene sequence: CDR1 SGHAT, CDR2 FQNNGV. The CDR3 DNA reads TGTGCCAGCAGCCAGGCGTGGGGGGGTGAGCAGTTCTTC. Translation gives CASSQAWGGEQFF.

The chain uses TRBV6-5 and TRBJ2-5; no definite D call. Trimming removed 0 bases at V and 5 bases at J, with 13 bases between. The CDR3 is 15 residues long. The germline gives CDR1 MNHEY, CDR2 SVGAGI. The CDR3 DNA follows: TGTGCCAGCAGTTACTCAAGGCTCTCCGGGGAGACCCAGTACTTC. Amino acids: CASSYSRLSGETQYF.

The chain joins TRBV28 to TRBJ1-2, with D perhaps matching TRBD1 (6 bases). Between the trimmed V and J ends, which lost 10 bases and 5 bases, there was a span of 20 bases. The germline gives CDR1 MDHEN, CDR2 SYDVKM. The CDR3 runs to 14 residues. The CDR3: CATNEPGGAYGYTF. The CDR3 DNA reads TGTGCCACCAACGAACCGGGGGGCGCTTATGGCTACACCTTC.

The chain has TRBV7-9 and TRBJ1-1; D possibly corresponds to TRBD1 (6 bases). The CDR3 has 15 residues. CDR1 is SEHNR, CDR2 FQNEAQ, per germline (reference sequence). V was trimmed by 1 base and J by 1 base, leaving 10 bases between them. CDR3 region: CASSLVKGENTEAFF. The CDR3 nucleotides are TGTGCCAGCAGCTTAGTAAAGGGGGAGAACACTGAAGCTTTCTTT.

The CDR3, as DNA: TGTGCCAGCAGTGACTCAGTACCGGACAGGGTCTACGAGCAGTACTTC. Its translation is CASSDSVPDRVYEQYF. The gene calls are TRBV6-4 and TRBJ2-7; TRBD1 matches at 8 bases. Unmatched junction bases numbered 7, after V lost 0 bases and J lost 3 bases. The CDR3 is 16 residues long. Germline assignment: CDR1 MRHNA and CDR2 SNTAGT.

The chain joins TRBV4-2 to TRBJ2-7; D is undetermined. Germline loops: CDR1 LGHNA, CDR2 YNFKEQ. The V end lost 0 bases, the J end lost 2 bases, and 14 bases lay between the germline ends. The CDR3 extends over 16 amino acids. CDR3 residues: CASSQEANRGTYEQYF. CDR3 bases: TGTGCCAGCAGCCAAGAGGCAAACCGAGGAACCTACGAGCAGTACTTC.

V is TRBV4-3 and J is TRBJ2-7; the D gene is possibly TRBD1 (5 bases). V was cut by 4 bases and J by 2 bases, with 18 bases left in between. CDR1 is LGHNA and CDR2 is YSLEER in the germline V gene. The CDR3 runs to 16 residues. CDR3 in DNA: TGCGCCAGCAGCCCAAGATCGGACATCTCCACCTACGAGCAGTACTTC. It encodes CASSPRSDISTYEQYF.

CDR3 nucleotide sequence: TGTGCCAGTAGTATACAGGGGGCAGGGTATGGCTACACCTTC. Amino acid sequence: CASSIQGAGYGYTF. The chain uses TRBV19 and TRBJ1-2; TRBD1 agrees at 8 bases. This CDR3 has 14 amino acids. With 2 bases clipped from V and 5 bases from J, the junction kept 4 bases outside the gene matches. The germline V gene has CDR1 LNHDA and CDR2 SQIVND (reference sequence).

A single count supports this clone. Possible read error: a much larger clone is one base away. The chain couples TRBV12-3 or TRBV12-4 to TRBJ1-2; the D is unclear. The CDR3 totals 12 residues. Between the trimmed V and J ends, which lost 3 bases and 3 bases, there was a span of 5 bases. This chain's CDR3 is CASSLQDYGYTF. CDR3 DNA: TGTGCCAGCAGTTTGCAGGACTATGGCTACACCTTC.

V gene TRBV6-5 combines with J gene TRBJ2-7; 7 bases fit TRBD1. This CDR3 has 13 amino acids. The junction had 4 bases not matched to a gene; V was cut back by 6 bases and J by 2 bases. Germline V CDR1 and CDR2: MNHEY, SVGAGI. The CDR3 region has the DNA TGTGCCAGCAGCCGTGGGACAGCCTACGAGCAGTACTTC. This gives the protein CASSRGTAYEQYF.

This clone was seen just once. This rearrangement joins TRBV2 to TRBJ2-6; D uncertain. The CDR3 extends over 16 amino acids. Germline values: CDR1 SNHLY, CDR2 FYNNEI. Trimming left V 2 bases short and J 2 bases short, with 10 bases between. The CDR3 sequence: CASSELGVPGANVLTF. The CDR3 nucleotides are TGTGCCAGCAGTGAATTGGGCGTACCTGGGGCCAACGTCCTGACTTTC.

The V gene is TRBV25-1, the J gene TRBJ2-3; perhaps TRBD1 as D (6 bases). Germline CDR1 MGHDK, CDR2 SYGVNS. The CDR3 extends over 15 amino acids. Trimming removed 1 base from V and 1 base from J, with 9 bases in between. The CDR3 nucleotides are TGTGCCAGCAGTGAATTTAAGGGGGGCACAGATACGCAGTATTTT. Its translation: CASSEFKGGTDTQYF.

The CDR3 region has the DNA TGTGCCAGCAACCTAGCGGGATACGAGCAGTACTTC. Its protein product is CASNLAGYEQYF. The J gene is TRBJ2-7, the V gene TRBV12-3 or TRBV12-4; 9 bases line up with TRBD2. V dropped 7 bases and J dropped 4; count of bases not matched to a gene: 2. The CDR3 sequence is 12 residues long.

The chain is built from TRBV24-1 and TRBJ2-1; a weak D match, TRBD1 (6 bases). CDR1 is KGHDR and CDR2 is SFDVKD in the germline V gene. The CDR3 is made up of 16 amino acids. The V end was cut by 3 bases, the J end by 1 base, with 12 bases between. As DNA, the CDR3 is TGTGCCACCAGTGATGCCAGAGACAGGTCCTACAATGAGCAGTTCTTC. Translation: CATSDARDRSYNEQFF.

The chain combines TRBV18 with TRBJ2-6; D is perhaps TRBD1 (5 bases). This CDR3 has 16 amino acids. Looked up from germline, CDR1 is KGHSH and CDR2 is LQKENI. Trimming took 5 bases from V and 5 from J, leaving 16 bases between them. In DNA, the CDR3 is TGTGCCAGCTCATTGGGCCTGACAGACTGGGCCAACGTCCTGACTTTC. Protein sequence: CASSLGLTDWANVLTF. Filled out from reference TRBV18 and TRBJ2-6, the complete variable domain reads NAGVMQNPRHLVRRRGQEARLRCSPMKGHSHVYWYRQLPEEGLKFMVYLQKENIIDESGMPKERFSAEFPKEGPSILRIQQVVRGDSAAYFCASSLGLTDWANVLTFGAGSRLTVL.

The V and J genes are TRBV6-6 and TRBJ2-7; D is unresolved. The CDR3 covers 11 residues. Germline values: CDR1 MNHNY, CDR2 SVGAGI (reference sequence). The CDR3 loop is CPTGCWHEQYF. As DNA, the CDR3 is TGTCCAACGGGTTGCTGGCACGAGCAGTACTTC.

The CDR3 nucleotides are TGTGCCAGCAGCAAAGTTACTAGCCCGGGCTATGAGCAGTTCTTC. This codes for CASSKVTSPGYEQFF. The chain is built from TRBV21-1 and TRBJ2-1; the table's D call TRBD2 went unverified against the DNA. TRBV21-1 is assigned pseudogene status. This CDR3 region has 15 residues.

The J gene is TRBJ2-7, the V gene TRBV21-1; the D segment call TRBD2 is taken from the table without a DNA check. TRBV21-1 represents a pseudogene. The CDR3 length is 15 residues. The CDR3 protein is CASSKGGSGEYEQYF. As DNA, the CDR3 is TGTGCCAGCAGCAAAGGTGGTTCGGGTGAGTACGAGCAGTACTTC.

The genes are TRBV4-3 and TRBJ1-1, with 8 bases aligning to TRBD1. CDR3 length equals 15 residues. The trim removed 3 bases at V and 4 bases at J, leaving 7 bases unmatched. Germline V gene sequence: CDR1 LGHNA, CDR2 YSLEER. This CDR3 is CASSQATRGLTEAFF. CDR3 DNA sequence: TGCGCCAGCAGCCAGGCGACCAGGGGGCTCACTGAAGCTTTCTTT.

This clone was found once. The chain uses TRBV12-3 or TRBV12-4 and TRBJ2-2; D gene unclear. The CDR3 has 12 residues. The V gene lost 7 bases and the J gene lost 6 bases, with 9 bases spanning the gap. CDR3 DNA sequence: TGTGCCAGCACCACTAAGTCCGGGGAGCTGTTTTTT. Amino acid sequence: CASTTKSGELFF.

J is TRBJ2-1 and V is TRBV19, with 7 bases fitting TRBD2. The V and J ends lost 0 bases and 8 bases, in that order; junction bases with no gene match: 10. The length of the CDR3 is 16 residues. Looked up from germline, CDR1 is LNHDA and CDR2 is SQIVND (reference sequence). The CDR3 protein is CASSIDRGLVSDEQFF. The CDR3 DNA reads as TGTGCCAGTAGTATAGATCGAGGACTAGTCAGTGATGAGCAGTTCTTC.

The CDR3 bases are TGTGCCAGCGCATCGGGCACAGATACGCAGTATTTT. Translation: CASASGTDTQYF. The V call is TRBV2, the J call TRBJ2-3; D remains ambiguous. The V and J ends lost 8 bases and 1 base respectively, with 7 bases between them. Germline V CDR1 and CDR2: SNHLY, FYNNEI. The length of the CDR3 is 12 residues.

The genes are TRBV6-5 and TRBJ2-7; D is possibly TRBD2 (5 bases). Germline values: CDR1 MNHEY, CDR2 SVGAGI. The CDR3 extends over 14 amino acids. V gave up 0 bases and J gave up 2 bases, with 8 bases separating them. CDR3 nucleotides: TGTGCCAGCAGTTACTCTGACGGGGCCTACGAGCAGTACTTC. Residues: CASSYSDGAYEQYF.

The V gene is TRBV4-2, the J gene TRBJ1-5; maybe TRBD1 (5 bases). Trimming took off 0 bases at V and 4 bases at J, with 10 bases between the two ends. CDR3 length: 15 amino acids. CDR1 and CDR2 (germline): LGHNA, YNFKEQ. Here the CDR3 DNA reads TGTGCCAGCAGCCAAGACCCTGGACAAAATCAGCCCCAGCATTTT. Protein: CASSQDPGQNQPQHF.

The chain employs TRBV7-9 and TRBJ2-2; 8 bases are shared with TRBD1. V gave up 5 bases and J gave up 3 bases; unmatched junction bases: 2. Per the germline V gene, CDR1 is SEHNR and CDR2 is FQNEAQ (reference sequence). The CDR3 contains 14 residues. The chain's CDR3 is CASSKDRDTGELFF. DNA for the CDR3: TGTGCCAGCAGCAAGGACAGGGACACCGGGGAGCTGTTTTTT.